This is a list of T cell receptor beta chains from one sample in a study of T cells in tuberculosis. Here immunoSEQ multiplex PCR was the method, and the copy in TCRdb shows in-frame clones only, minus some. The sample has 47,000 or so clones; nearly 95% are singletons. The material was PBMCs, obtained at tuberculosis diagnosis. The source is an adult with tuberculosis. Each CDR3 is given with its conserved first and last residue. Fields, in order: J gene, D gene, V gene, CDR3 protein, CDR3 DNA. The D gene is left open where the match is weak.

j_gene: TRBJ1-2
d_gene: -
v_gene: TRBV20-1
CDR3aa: CSARSGDYTF
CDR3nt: TGCAGTGCTAGATCGGGTGACTACACCTTC

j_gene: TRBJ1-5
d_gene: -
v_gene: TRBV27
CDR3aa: CASSTLGAGDQPQHF
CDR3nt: TGTGCCAGCAGTACCCTAGGTGCAGGGGATCAGCCCCAGCATTTT

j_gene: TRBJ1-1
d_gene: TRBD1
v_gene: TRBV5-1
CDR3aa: CASSSQGANTEAFF
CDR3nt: TGCGCCAGCAGCTCTCAGGGGGCCAACACTGAAGCTTTCTTT

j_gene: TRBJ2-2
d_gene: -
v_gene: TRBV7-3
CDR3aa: CASSPRDGSGELFF
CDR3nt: TGTGCCAGCAGCCCCAGGGATGGGTCCGGGGAGCTGTTTTTT

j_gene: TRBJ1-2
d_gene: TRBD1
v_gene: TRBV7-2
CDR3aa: CASSAGQGYYGYTF
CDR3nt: TGTGCCAGCAGCGCGGGACAGGGTTACTATGGCTACACCTTC

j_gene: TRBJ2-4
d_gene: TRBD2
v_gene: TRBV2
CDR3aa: CASRDALAGADIQYF
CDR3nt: TGTGCCAGCAGAGACGCCTTAGCGGGAGCGGACATTCAGTACTTC

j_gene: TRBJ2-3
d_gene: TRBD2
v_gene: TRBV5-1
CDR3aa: CASSLPTSGSADTQYF
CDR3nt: TGCGCCAGCAGCTTGCCTACTAGCGGGAGTGCAGATACGCAGTATTTT

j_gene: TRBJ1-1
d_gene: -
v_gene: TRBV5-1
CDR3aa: CATSRGPGGLNTEAFF
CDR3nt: TGCGCCACCAGCCGGGGTCCGGGAGGGTTGAACACTGAAGCTTTCTTT

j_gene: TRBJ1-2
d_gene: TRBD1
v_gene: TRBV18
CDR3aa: CASSPGQGYGYTF
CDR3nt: TGTGCCAGCTCACCCGGACAGGGCTATGGCTACACCTTC

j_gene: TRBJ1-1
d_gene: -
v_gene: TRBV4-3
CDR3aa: CASSQVPWRVGANTEAFF
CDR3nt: TGCGCCAGCAGCCAAGTGCCTTGGAGGGTCGGGGCGAACACTGAAGCTTTCTTT

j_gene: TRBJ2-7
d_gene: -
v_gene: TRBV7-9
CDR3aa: CASSSQGGQYF
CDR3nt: TGTGCCAGCAGCAGCCAGGGTGGGCAGTACTTC

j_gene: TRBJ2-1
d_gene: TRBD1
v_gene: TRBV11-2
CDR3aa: CASSLNRDRWFF
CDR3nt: TGTGCCAGCAGCTTAAACCGGGACAGATGGTTCTTC

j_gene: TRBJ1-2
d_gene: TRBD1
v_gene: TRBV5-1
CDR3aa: CASSPKTGAGYGYTF
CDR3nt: TGCGCCAGCAGCCCAAAGACAGGGGCGGGCTATGGCTACACCTTC

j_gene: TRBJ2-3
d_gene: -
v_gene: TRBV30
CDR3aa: CAWSVPRGDTQYF
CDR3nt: TGTGCCTGGAGTGTTCCGAGGGGGGATACGCAGTATTTT

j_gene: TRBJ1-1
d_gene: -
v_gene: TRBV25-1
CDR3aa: CASKSTLMNTEAFF
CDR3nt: TGTGCCAGCAAGTCGACTTTAATGAACACTGAAGCTTTCTTT

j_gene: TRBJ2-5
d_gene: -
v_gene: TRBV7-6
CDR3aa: CASSLAVREAQYF
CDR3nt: TGTGCCAGCAGCTTAGCGGTGAGAGAGGCCCAGTACTTC